Described below is a single T cell receptor beta chain sequence and its context. Assay: immunoSEQ multiplex PCR; the TCRdb copy retains only in-frame clones and omits some. Of 30,000 to 45,000 clones listed, about 91% are singletons. The entry originates in a study of T cell changes during pregnancy in multiple sclerosis. Germline V gives CDR1 SGHRS, CDR2 YFSETQ. The CDR3 contains 17 residues. V lost 1 base and J lost 2; bases outside the gene matches: 11. This sequence joins TRBV5-1 and TRBJ2-7; 8 nucleotides match TRBD1. This sample comprised CD4+ T cells from peripheral blood mononuclear cells, obtained after pregnancy. The sequence was obtained from a female donor with multiple sclerosis, enrolled in a pregnancy study. CDR3 sequence (DNA): TGCGCCAGCAGCTTGTCCAACCGGGACAGGCGAGCCTACGAGCAGTACTTC. Protein product: CASSLSNRDRRAYEQYF.